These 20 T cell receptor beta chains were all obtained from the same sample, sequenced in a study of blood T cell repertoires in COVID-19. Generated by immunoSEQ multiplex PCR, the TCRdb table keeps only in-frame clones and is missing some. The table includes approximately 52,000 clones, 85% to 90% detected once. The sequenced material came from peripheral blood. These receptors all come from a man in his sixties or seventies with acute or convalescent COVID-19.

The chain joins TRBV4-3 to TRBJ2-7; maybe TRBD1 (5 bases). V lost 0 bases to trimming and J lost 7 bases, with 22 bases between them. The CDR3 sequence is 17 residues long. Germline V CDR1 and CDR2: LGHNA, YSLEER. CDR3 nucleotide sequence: TGCGCCAGCAGCCAAGATTGTCGCCCAGGGTTGCTGAGGGAGCAGTACTTC. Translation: CASSQDCRPGLLREQYF.

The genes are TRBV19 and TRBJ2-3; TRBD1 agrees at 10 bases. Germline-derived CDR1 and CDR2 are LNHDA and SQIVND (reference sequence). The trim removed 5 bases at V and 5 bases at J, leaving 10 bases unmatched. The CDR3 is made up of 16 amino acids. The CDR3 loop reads CASSSNDRGRGDTQYF. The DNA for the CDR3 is TGTGCCAGTAGTTCGAATGACAGGGGGCGGGGAGATACGCAGTATTTT.

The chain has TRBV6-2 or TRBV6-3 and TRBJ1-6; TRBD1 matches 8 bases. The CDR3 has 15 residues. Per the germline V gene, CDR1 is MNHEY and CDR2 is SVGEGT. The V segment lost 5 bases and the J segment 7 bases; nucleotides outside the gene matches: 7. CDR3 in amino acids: CASSPWDRTNSPLHF. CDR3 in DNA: TGTGCCAGCAGTCCATGGGACAGGACAAATTCACCCCTCCACTTT.

CDR3 sequence (DNA): TGTGCCACCAGCAGAGCATCCGGGACAGTGAACACTGAAGCTTTCTTT. The encoded protein is CATSRASGTVNTEAFF. The chain employs TRBV15 and TRBJ1-1, with 7 nucleotides matching TRBD1. V gave up 1 base and J gave up 0 bases; unmatched junction bases: 5. The CDR3 runs to 16 residues. From germline, CDR1 is LNHNV and CDR2 YYDKDF (reference sequence).

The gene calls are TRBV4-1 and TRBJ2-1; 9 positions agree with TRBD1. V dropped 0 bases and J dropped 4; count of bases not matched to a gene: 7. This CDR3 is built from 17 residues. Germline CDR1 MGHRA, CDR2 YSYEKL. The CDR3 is CASSQDHRGRTYNEQFF. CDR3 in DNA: TGCGCCAGCAGCCAAGATCACAGGGGGCGGACGTACAATGAGCAGTTCTTC.

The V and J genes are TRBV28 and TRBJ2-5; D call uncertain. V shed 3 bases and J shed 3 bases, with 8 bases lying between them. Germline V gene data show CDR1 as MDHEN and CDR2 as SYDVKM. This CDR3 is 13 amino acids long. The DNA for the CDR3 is TGTGCCAGCAGTTTCCCACTGAAAGAGACCCAGTACTTC. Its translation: CASSFPLKETQYF.

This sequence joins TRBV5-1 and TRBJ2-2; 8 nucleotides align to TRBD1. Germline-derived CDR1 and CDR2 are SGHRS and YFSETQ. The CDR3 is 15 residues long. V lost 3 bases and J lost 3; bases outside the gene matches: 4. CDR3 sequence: CASSSGQGYTGELFF. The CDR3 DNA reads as TGCGCCAGCAGCTCCGGACAGGGCTACACCGGGGAGCTGTTTTTT.

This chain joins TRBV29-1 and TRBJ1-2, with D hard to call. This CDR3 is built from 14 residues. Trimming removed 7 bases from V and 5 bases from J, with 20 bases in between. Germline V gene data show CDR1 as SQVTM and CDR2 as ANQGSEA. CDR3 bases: TGCAGCGCTCGGGAAAACCTGTATGGGTATGGCTACACCTTC. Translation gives CSARENLYGYGYTF.

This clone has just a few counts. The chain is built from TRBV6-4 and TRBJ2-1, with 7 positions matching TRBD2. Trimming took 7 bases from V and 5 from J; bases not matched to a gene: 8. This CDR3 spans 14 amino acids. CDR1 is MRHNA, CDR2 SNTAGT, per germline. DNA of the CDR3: TGTGCCAGCAAAAGGAGCGGGAACCACAATGAGCAGTTCTTC. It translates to CASKRSGNHNEQFF.

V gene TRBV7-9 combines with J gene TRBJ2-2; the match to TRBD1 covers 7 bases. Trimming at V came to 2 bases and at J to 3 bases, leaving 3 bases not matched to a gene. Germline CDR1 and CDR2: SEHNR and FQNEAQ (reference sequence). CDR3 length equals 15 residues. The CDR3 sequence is CASSLRQGDTGELFF. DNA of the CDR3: TGTGCCAGCAGCTTAAGGCAGGGGGACACCGGGGAGCTGTTTTTT.

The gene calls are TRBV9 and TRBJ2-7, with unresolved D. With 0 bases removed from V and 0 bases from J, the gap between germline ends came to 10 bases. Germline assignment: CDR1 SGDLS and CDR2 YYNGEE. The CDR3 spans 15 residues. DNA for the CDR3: TGTGCCAGCAGCGTAGGATTCTGGAGCTCCTACGAGCAGTACTTC. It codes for CASSVGFWSSYEQYF.

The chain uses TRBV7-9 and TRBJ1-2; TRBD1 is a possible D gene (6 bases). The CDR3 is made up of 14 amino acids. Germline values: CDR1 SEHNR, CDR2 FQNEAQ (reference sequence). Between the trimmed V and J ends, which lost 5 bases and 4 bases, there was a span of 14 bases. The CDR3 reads CASSPVKTGYGYTF. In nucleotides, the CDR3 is TGTGCCAGCAGCCCCGTCAAGACAGGCTATGGCTACACCTTC.

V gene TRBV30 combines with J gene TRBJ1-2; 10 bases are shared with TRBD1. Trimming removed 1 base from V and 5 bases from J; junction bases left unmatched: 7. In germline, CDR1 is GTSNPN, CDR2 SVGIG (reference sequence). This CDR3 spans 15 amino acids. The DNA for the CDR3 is TGTGCCTGGAGTGGACAGGGGGCGATCGGGTATGGCTACACCTTC. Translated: CAWSGQGAIGYGYTF. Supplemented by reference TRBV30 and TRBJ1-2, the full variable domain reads SQTIHQWPATLVQPVGSPLSLECTVEGTSNPNLYWYRQAAGRGLQLLFYSVGIGQISSEVPQNLSASRPQDRQFILSSKKLLLSDSGFYLCAWSGQGAIGYGYTFGSGTRLTVV.

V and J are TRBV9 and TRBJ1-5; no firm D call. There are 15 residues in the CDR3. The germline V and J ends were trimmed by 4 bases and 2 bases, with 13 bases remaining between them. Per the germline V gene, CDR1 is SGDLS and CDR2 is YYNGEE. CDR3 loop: CASSPRQEGNQPQHF. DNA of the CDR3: TGTGCCAGCAGCCCGCGGCAGGAGGGCAATCAGCCCCAGCATTTT. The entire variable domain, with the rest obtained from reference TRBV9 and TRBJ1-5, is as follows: DSGVTQTPKHLITATGQRVTLRCSPRSGDLSVYWYQQSLDQGLQFLIQYYNGEERAKGNILERFSAQQFPDLHSELNLSSLELGDSALYFCASSPRQEGNQPQHFGDGTRLSIL.

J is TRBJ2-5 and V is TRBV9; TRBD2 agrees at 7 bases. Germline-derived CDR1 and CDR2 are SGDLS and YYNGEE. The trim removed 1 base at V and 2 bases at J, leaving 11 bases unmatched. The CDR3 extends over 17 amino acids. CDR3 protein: CASSVSSTGGRQETQYF. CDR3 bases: TGTGCCAGCAGCGTAAGTTCCACGGGGGGACGACAAGAGACCCAGTACTTC.

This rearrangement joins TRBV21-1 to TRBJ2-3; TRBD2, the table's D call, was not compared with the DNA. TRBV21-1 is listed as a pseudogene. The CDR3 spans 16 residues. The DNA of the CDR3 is TGTGCCAGCAGCCAAAGGGAGCGGGAGGTCTCAGATACGCAGTATTTT. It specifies CASSQREREVSDTQYF.

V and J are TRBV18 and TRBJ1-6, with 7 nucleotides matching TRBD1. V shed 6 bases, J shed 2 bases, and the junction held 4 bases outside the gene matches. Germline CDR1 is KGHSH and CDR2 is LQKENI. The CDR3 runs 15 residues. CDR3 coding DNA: TGTGCCAGCTCTCAGGGGACAGCCTATAATTCACCCCTCCACTTT. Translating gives CASSQGTAYNSPLHF.

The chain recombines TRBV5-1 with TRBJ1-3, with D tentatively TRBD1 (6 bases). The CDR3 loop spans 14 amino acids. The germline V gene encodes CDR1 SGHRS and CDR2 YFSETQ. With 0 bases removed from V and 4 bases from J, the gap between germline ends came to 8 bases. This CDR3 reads CASSLGTAGNTIYF. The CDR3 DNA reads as TGCGCCAGCAGCTTGGGGACAGCGGGAAACACCATATATTTT.

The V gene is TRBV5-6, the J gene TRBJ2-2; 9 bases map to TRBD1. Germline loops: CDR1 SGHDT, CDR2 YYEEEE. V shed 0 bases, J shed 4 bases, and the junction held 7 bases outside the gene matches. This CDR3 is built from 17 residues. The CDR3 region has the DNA TGTGCCAGCAGCTTGGACAGGGGGCTACGATCCACCGGGGAGCTGTTTTTT. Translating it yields CASSLDRGLRSTGELFF.

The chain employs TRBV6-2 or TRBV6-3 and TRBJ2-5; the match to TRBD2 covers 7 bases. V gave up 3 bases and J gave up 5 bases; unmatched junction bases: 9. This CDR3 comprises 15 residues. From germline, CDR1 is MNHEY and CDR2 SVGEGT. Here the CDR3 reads CASSYVGGPGETQYF. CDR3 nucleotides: TGTGCCAGCAGTTATGTGGGAGGGCCGGGGGAGACCCAGTACTTC.